The clone carrying this T cell receptor (beta chain) was recorded many times. The sequenced template was RNA, covering the TCR beta CDR3 region. HTBI-primed RT-PCR formed the first round, and a multiplex PCR formed the second. TCRdb redid the calling of the multiplex PCR reads with MiXCR, one entry per CDR3 protein. The table records 300,000 to 500,000 distinct CDR3 sequences, roughly 15% of them present only once. This specimen belongs to a study of Graves' ophthalmopathy and Graves' hyperthyroidism. This clonotype originated in a woman aged 18-29 years with stable Graves' hyperthyroidism. Source material: peripheral blood.

DNA of the CDR3: TGTGCCAGCACGGCCTCTCAAATATCCTACGAGCAGTACTTC. Its protein product is CASTASQISYEQYF. The chain is built from TRBV12-3 or TRBV12-4 and TRBJ2-7; no clear D. V was cut by 7 bases and J by 1 base, with 14 bases left in between. This CDR3 has 14 amino acids.